The 20 T cell receptor beta chains in this list originate from one sample, sequenced in a study of shared clonotypes between healthy human individuals. Only in-frame clones appear in the TCRdb table, and some are missing; sequencing was by immunoSEQ multiplex PCR. In the table there are about 1,500,000 clones, about 96% of which are singletons. The specimen sequenced was naive CD4+ T cells sorted from blood. Subset specified: CD45RA+ positively selected. These TCRs come from a man between 25 and 39 years old in good health.

The rearrangement joins TRBV18 to TRBJ2-1; D remains unclear. The ends were cut back, 3 bases at V and 3 bases at J, with 24 bases in the middle. Looked up from germline, CDR1 is KGHSH and CDR2 is LQKENI. The CDR3 covers 19 residues. The CDR3 DNA is TGTGCCAGCTCACCGCCCGCACATGCTAGTAGAGGATTCTACAATGAGCAGTTCTTC. Protein sequence: CASSPPAHASRGFYNEQFF.

This chain joins TRBV7-3 and TRBJ2-1; D might be TRBD2 (6 bases). The CDR3 is 16 amino acids. Germline V gene sequence: CDR1 SGHTA, CDR2 FQGTGA. V shed 6 bases and J shed 1 base, with 16 bases lying between them. Here the CDR3 DNA reads TGTGCCAGCAGTTTGGCGGGGCGACCTTCCTACAATGAGCAGTTCTTC. Translation gives CASSLAGRPSYNEQFF.

The chain is built from TRBV30 and TRBJ2-7; 9 bases align to TRBD2. The CDR3 is 13 amino acids. From germline, CDR1 is GTSNPN and CDR2 SVGIG (reference sequence). Trimming cost V 3 bases and J 5 bases; bases outside gene matches: 5. The CDR3 sequence: CAWRREGPNEQYF. In DNA, the CDR3 is TGTGCCTGGAGGCGGGAGGGCCCCAACGAGCAGTACTTC.

The chain couples TRBV2 to TRBJ1-4; D ambiguous. This CDR3 region has 14 residues. Per the germline V gene, CDR1 is SNHLY and CDR2 is FYNNEI. Trimming took off 0 bases at V and 5 bases at J, with 7 bases between the two ends. CDR3 region: CASSEAFDNEKLFF. CDR3 nucleotides: TGTGCCAGCAGTGAAGCGTTTGACAATGAAAAACTGTTTTTT.

This chain uses TRBV28 with TRBJ2-7, with D possibly TRBD1 on 6 matching bases. Germline values: CDR1 MDHEN, CDR2 SYDVKM. Trimming removed 5 bases from V and 4 bases from J, with 12 bases in between. CDR3 length: 13 residues. The CDR3 region has the DNA TGTGCCAGCAGTCCAGGGGAAGTGTACGAGCAGTACTTC. Encoded protein: CASSPGEVYEQYF. Combining the CDR3 with reference TRBV28 and TRBJ2-7 gives the whole variable domain DVKVTQSSRYLVKRTGEKVFLECVQDMDHENMFWYRQDPGLGLRLIYFSYDVKMKEKGDIPEGYSVSREKKERFSLILESASTNQTSMYLCASSPGEVYEQYFGPGTRLTVT.

This chain uses TRBV18 with TRBJ1-5, with 9 bases that match TRBD1. Per the germline V gene, CDR1 is KGHSH and CDR2 is LQKENI. The CDR3 contains 15 residues. Trimming removed 3 bases from V and 4 bases from J; junction bases left unmatched: 4. CDR3 amino acids: CASSPGQGKNQPQHF. The CDR3 DNA reads TGTGCCAGCTCACCGGGACAGGGTAAAAATCAGCCCCAGCATTTT. The full variable domain, in which reference TRBV18 and TRBJ1-5 provide the parts outside the CDR3, is NAGVMQNPRHLVRRRGQEARLRCSPMKGHSHVYWYRQLPEEGLKFMVYLQKENIIDESGMPKERFSAEFPKEGPSILRIQQVVRGDSAAYFCASSPGQGKNQPQHFGDGTRLSIL.

V usage is TRBV6-6 and J usage is TRBJ2-7; TRBD1 might be the D (5 bases). The germline V gene encodes CDR1 MNHNY and CDR2 SVGAGI (reference sequence). The CDR3 runs 15 residues. Between the trimmed V and J ends, which lost 5 bases and 0 bases, there was a span of 14 bases. Written as DNA, the CDR3 is TGTGCCAGCAGTGGAGTGGGGCACCCCTCCTACGAGCAGTACTTC. It encodes CASSGVGHPSYEQYF.

The chain is built from TRBV5-4 and TRBJ2-1; D gene unclear. Germline CDR1 reads SGHNT; CDR2 reads YYREEE (reference sequence). The CDR3 is 14 residues long. V was trimmed by 4 bases and J by 4 bases, leaving 12 bases between them. The DNA for the CDR3 is TGTGCCAGCAGCGAATCCCTAGAATACAATGAGCAGTTCTTC. Its translation: CASSESLEYNEQFF. Combining the CDR3 with reference TRBV5-4 and TRBJ2-1 gives the whole variable domain ETGVTQSPTHLIKTRGQQVTLRCSSQSGHNTVSWYQQALGQGPQFIFQYYREEENGRGNFPPRFSGLQFPNYSSELNVNALELDDSALYLCASSESLEYNEQFFGPGTRLTVL.

The chain employs TRBV18 and TRBJ2-3, with TRBD2 as a possible D gene (5 bases). The CDR3 spans 14 residues. The germline gives CDR1 KGHSH, CDR2 LQKENI. V lost 3 bases and J lost 7, with 14 bases in between. The CDR3 reads CASSPGVPLYTQYF. The CDR3 nucleotides are TGTGCCAGCTCACCGGGAGTTCCTCTTTATACGCAGTATTTT.

The V gene is TRBV5-1, the J gene TRBJ2-1, with unresolved D. The CDR3 length is 17 residues. The germline gives CDR1 SGHRS, CDR2 YFSETQ. The V end was cut by 4 bases, the J end by 5 bases, with 22 bases between. CDR3 sequence (DNA): TGCGCCAGCAGCCCGGGCCTTGGACCAACCACGAACAATGAGCAGTTCTTC. Translated: CASSPGLGPTTNNEQFF.

This sequence joins TRBV6-1 and TRBJ2-7; possible D gene TRBD1, 5 bases. Germline V gene data show CDR1 as MNHNS and CDR2 as SASEGT. CDR3 size: 14 residues. V gave up 7 bases and J gave up 6 bases, with 19 bases separating them. CDR3 region: CASTQFRVGSEQYF. In nucleotides, the CDR3 is TGTGCCAGCACCCAGTTCAGGGTCGGCAGCGAGCAGTACTTC.

J is TRBJ2-7 and V is TRBV9; TRBD2 matches 7 bases. The V and J ends lost 0 bases and 2 bases, in that order; junction bases with no gene match: 8. The CDR3 runs to 16 residues. Germline V CDR1 and CDR2: SGDLS, YYNGEE. CDR3 DNA: TGTGCCAGCAGCGTAGGTCTCCTAGCGGACCCCTACGAGCAGTACTTC. Encoded protein: CASSVGLLADPYEQYF.

This clone was detected once. This rearrangement joins TRBV10-3 to TRBJ2-1, with D tentatively TRBD2 (6 bases). The CDR3 has 12 residues. Germline V gives CDR1 ENHRY, CDR2 SYGVKD. The CDR3 loop is CAGRDDNNEQFF. The CDR3 region has the DNA TGTGCTGGGCGGGATGATAACAATGAGCAGTTCTTC.

The J gene is TRBJ2-7, the V gene TRBV10-2; weak D call: TRBD1 (7 bases). From germline, CDR1 is WSHSY and CDR2 SAAADI. The CDR3 sequence is 17 residues long. V shed 6 bases and J shed 0 bases, with 21 bases lying between them. CDR3 DNA sequence: TGCGCCAGCAGATCACAGGGGCGAGCGGGCCCCTCCTACGAGCAGTACTTC. Translated, it gives CASRSQGRAGPSYEQYF.

The J gene is TRBJ2-7, the V gene TRBV5-1, with 8 bases matching TRBD1. The CDR3 contains 15 residues. Looked up from germline, CDR1 is SGHRS and CDR2 is YFSETQ. The junction had 9 bases not matched to a gene; V was cut back by 4 bases and J by 3 bases. The CDR3 nucleotides are TGCGCCAGCAGCATATCAGGGGGCGGAATCTACGAGCAGTACTTC. Its protein product is CASSISGGGIYEQYF.

The V gene is TRBV7-3, the J gene TRBJ2-3, with TRBD2 matching 9 bases. The CDR3 contains 15 residues. Germline CDR1 reads SGHTA; CDR2 reads FQGTGA. Trimming cost V 5 bases and J 0 bases; bases outside gene matches: 3. Here the CDR3 reads CASSLAGRSTDTQYF. CDR3 DNA sequence: TGTGCCAGCAGCCTAGCGGGACGGAGCACAGATACGCAGTATTTT.

V and J are TRBV29-1 and TRBJ2-1, with D perhaps matching TRBD2 (5 bases). CDR1 is SQVTM, CDR2 ANQGSEA, per germline. The CDR3 loop spans 11 amino acids. Here the CDR3 reads CIAEGSDEQFF. The CDR3 coding sequence is TGCATCGCCGAGGGTAGCGATGAGCAGTTCTTC.

Of note for this clone: The same CDR3 arises from other DNA sequences in this sample as well. This sequence joins TRBV9 and TRBJ2-6; no reliable D call. Trimming cost V 4 bases and J 2 bases, with 7 bases left between them. The CDR3 is 14 amino acids. From germline, CDR1 is SGDLS and CDR2 YYNGEE. The CDR3 coding sequence is TGTGCCAGCAGCCCCATCACTGGGGCCAACGTCCTGACTTTC. It encodes CASSPITGANVLTF.

The chain combines TRBV28 with TRBJ2-1; perhaps TRBD2 as D (5 bases). CDR3 length: 11 residues. Trimming removed 5 bases from V and 8 bases from J, with 7 bases in between. Germline values: CDR1 MDHEN, CDR2 SYDVKM. CDR3 in DNA: TGTGCCAGCAGTGGACTGGATGAGCAGTTCTTC. This codes for CASSGLDEQFF.

J is TRBJ1-1 and V is TRBV5-8; D is uncertain. Germline V gene lookup returns CDR1 SGHTS and CDR2 YDEGEE. This CDR3 has 14 amino acids. V was cut by 0 bases and J by 0 bases, with 6 bases left in between. The CDR3 loop is CASSLGRVNTEAFF. The CDR3 nucleotides are TGTGCCAGCAGCTTGGGGCGGGTGAACACTGAAGCTTTCTTT.